Each of the 14 T cell receptor beta chains below was sequenced from the same sample in a study of blood T cell repertoires in COVID-19. The repertoire was sequenced with immunoSEQ multiplex PCR; TCRdb's copy has only in-frame clones and lacks some. This sample yields 61,000 or so clones, of which roughly 80% are seen a single time; less than 6% belongs to the top ten. The sample consisted of peripheral blood. The receptors were gathered from a woman aged 70-85 years with acute or convalescent COVID-19.

The rearrangement joins TRBV2 to TRBJ1-4; D call uncertain. V was shortened by 4 bases and J by 0 bases, with 12 bases between the two germline ends. Germline lookup yields CDR1 SNHLY and CDR2 FYNNEI. The length of the CDR3 is 16 residues. The CDR3 region has the DNA TGTGCCAGCAGTGGGTCCGCGGCGGCAACTAATGAAAAACTGTTTTTT. Translating it yields CASSGSAAATNEKLFF. The whole variable domain, filled in from reference TRBV2 and TRBJ1-4, reads EPEVTQTPSHQVTQMGQEVILRCVPISNHLYFYWYRQILGQKVEFLVSFYNNEISEKSEIFDDQFSVERPDGSNFTLKIRSTKLEDSAMYFCASSGSAAATNEKLFFGSGTQLSVL.

This chain links TRBV7-2 with TRBJ2-1; D gene unclear. The germline V and J ends were trimmed by 2 bases and 6 bases, with 8 bases remaining between them. This CDR3 spans 13 amino acids. CDR1 SGHTA and CDR2 FQGNSA come from the germline V gene. CDR3 nucleotide sequence: TGTGCCAGCAGCTTAACGCCAGGCAATGAGCAGTTCTTC. Its protein is CASSLTPGNEQFF.

This clone was recorded only once. CDR3 in DNA: TGCAGCGTTTCGGGACGGCTAAGCGGGGAGACCCAGTACTTC. Translating it yields CSVSGRLSGETQYF. V gene TRBV29-1 combines with J gene TRBJ2-5; maybe TRBD2 (6 bases). Per the germline V gene, CDR1 is SQVTM and CDR2 is ANQGSEA. V was trimmed by 5 bases and J by 5 bases, leaving 18 bases between them. The CDR3 has 14 amino acids.

The rearrangement joins TRBV5-6 to TRBJ2-7; D is possibly TRBD2 (5 bases). The length of the CDR3 is 15 residues. CDR1 is SGHDT, CDR2 YYEEEE, per germline. Trimming stripped 2 bases from V and 1 base from J, with 13 bases between. The CDR3 loop is CASSFTGRGSYEQYF. CDR3 nucleotides: TGTGCCAGCAGCTTTACGGGGAGAGGGTCCTACGAGCAGTACTTC.

In its sample, this clone was seen a few times. The chain recombines TRBV7-9 with TRBJ1-2; TRBD1 aligns across 10 bases. Germline V gene sequence: CDR1 SEHNR, CDR2 FQNEAQ (reference sequence). After removal of 0 bases from V and 5 bases from J, the junction contained 3 bases not matched to a gene. This CDR3 is 15 amino acids long. The DNA for the CDR3 is TGTGCCAGCAGCTTAGCAGGGACAGGGGTTTATGGCTACACCTTC. It yields the protein CASSLAGTGVYGYTF.

This chain links TRBV6-1 with TRBJ2-5, with D possibly TRBD1 on 6 matching bases. Trimming pared 1 base from V and 3 bases from J, leaving 12 bases between. The CDR3 contains 15 residues. From germline, CDR1 is MNHNS and CDR2 SASEGT. The chain's CDR3 is CASSEEAGAEETQYF. The CDR3 DNA follows: TGTGCCAGCAGTGAAGAAGCAGGGGCGGAAGAGACCCAGTACTTC.

The CDR3 here is CASSAGLGNEQFF. In DNA, the CDR3 is TGTGCCAGCAGCGCTGGACTAGGCAATGAGCAGTTCTTC. The chain joins TRBV5-4 to TRBJ2-1; 7 bases are a match to TRBD2. The CDR3 covers 13 residues. Germline CDR1 and CDR2: SGHNT and YYREEE (reference sequence). Germline trimming cut 4 bases from V and 6 bases from J; bases unmatched to any gene: 4.

This clone was picked up a small number of times. The gene calls are TRBV12-2 and TRBJ1-1. TRBV12-2 is shown as a pseudogene. This CDR3 comprises 10 residues. The CDR3 sequence is CASRLSEAFF. In nucleotides, the CDR3 is TGTGCAAGTCGCCTGTCTGAAGCTTTCTTT.

This clone was seen more than once but under ten times. This chain connects TRBV19 to TRBJ1-1, with D perhaps TRBD1 (5 bases). This CDR3 comprises 13 residues. Germline V CDR1 and CDR2: LNHDA, SQIVND (reference sequence). Trimming stripped 5 bases from V and 6 bases from J, with 13 bases between. The CDR3, as DNA: TGTGCCAGTAGTGAGGACGGGGGGTCTGAAGCTTTCTTT. As protein: CASSEDGGSEAFF.

The rearrangement links TRBV2 to TRBJ1-5; D possibly corresponds to TRBD1 (6 bases). The ends were cut back, 0 bases at V and 4 bases at J, with 10 bases in the middle. The V gene's germline CDR1 is SNHLY and CDR2 FYNNEI. This CDR3 is 15 amino acids long. The CDR3 is CASSEAEGGNQPQHF. The CDR3 DNA sequence: TGTGCCAGCAGTGAAGCGGAAGGGGGTAATCAGCCCCAGCATTTT.

This chain connects TRBV6-5 to TRBJ1-1; no reliable D call. CDR1 MNHEY and CDR2 SVGAGI come from the germline V gene. CDR3 length equals 14 residues. V lost 6 bases to trimming and J lost 4 bases, with 15 bases between them. The CDR3 sequence: CASRLSGETTEAFF. The CDR3 DNA reads as TGTGCCAGCAGACTAAGCGGGGAGACCACTGAAGCTTTCTTT.

This clone has more than one count but fewer than ten. CDR3 sequence: CAISESSGNTIYF. Written as DNA, the CDR3 is TGTGCCATCAGTGAGTCGAGCGGAAACACCATATATTTT. V gene TRBV10-3 combines with J gene TRBJ1-3; D ambiguous. V was pared by 0 bases and J by 4 bases, with 4 bases between. The CDR3 has 13 residues. Looked up from germline, CDR1 is ENHRY and CDR2 is SYGVKD.

The rearrangement uses TRBV7-3 and TRBJ2-3; possibly TRBD2 for D (5 bases). The CDR3 runs 13 residues. Germline V gene sequence: CDR1 SGHTA, CDR2 FQGTGA. Trimming removed 3 bases at V and 4 bases at J, with 8 bases between. CDR3 sequence: CASSFSDSDTQYF. DNA of the CDR3: TGTGCCAGCAGCTTTAGCGACTCAGATACGCAGTATTTT.

The chain recombines TRBV7-9 with TRBJ1-2; possible D gene TRBD1, 6 bases. Germline V CDR1 and CDR2: SEHNR, FQNEAQ (reference sequence). The CDR3 runs to 14 residues. V was trimmed by 5 bases and J by 5 bases, leaving 15 bases between them. CDR3 sequence (DNA): TGTGCCAGCAGCAAAGGGGGGCTGGAATATGGCTACACCTTC. It is translated as CASSKGGLEYGYTF.